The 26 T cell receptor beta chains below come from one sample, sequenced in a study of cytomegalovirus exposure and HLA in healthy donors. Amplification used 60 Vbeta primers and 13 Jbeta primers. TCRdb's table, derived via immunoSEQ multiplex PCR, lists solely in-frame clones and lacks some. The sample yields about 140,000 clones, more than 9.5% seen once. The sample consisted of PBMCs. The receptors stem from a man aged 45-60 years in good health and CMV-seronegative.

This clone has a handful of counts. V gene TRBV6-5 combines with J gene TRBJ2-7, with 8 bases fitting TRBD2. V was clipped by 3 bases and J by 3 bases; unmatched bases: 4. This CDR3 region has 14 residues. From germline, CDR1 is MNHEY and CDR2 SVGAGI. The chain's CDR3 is CASSYRREDYEQYF. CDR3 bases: TGTGCCAGCAGTTATCGGCGGGAGGACTACGAGCAGTACTTC.

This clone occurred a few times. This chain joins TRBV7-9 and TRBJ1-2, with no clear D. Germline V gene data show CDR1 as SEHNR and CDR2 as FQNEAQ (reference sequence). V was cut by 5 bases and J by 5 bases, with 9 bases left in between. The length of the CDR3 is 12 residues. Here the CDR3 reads CASSPLEYGYTF. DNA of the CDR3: TGTGCCAGCAGCCCACTAGAGTATGGCTACACCTTC.

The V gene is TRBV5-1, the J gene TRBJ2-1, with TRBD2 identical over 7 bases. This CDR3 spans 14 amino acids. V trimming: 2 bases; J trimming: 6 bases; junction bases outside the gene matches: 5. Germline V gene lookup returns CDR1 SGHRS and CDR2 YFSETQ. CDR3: CASSFGLVSNEQFF. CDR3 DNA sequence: TGCGCCAGCAGCTTCGGACTAGTAAGCAATGAGCAGTTCTTC.

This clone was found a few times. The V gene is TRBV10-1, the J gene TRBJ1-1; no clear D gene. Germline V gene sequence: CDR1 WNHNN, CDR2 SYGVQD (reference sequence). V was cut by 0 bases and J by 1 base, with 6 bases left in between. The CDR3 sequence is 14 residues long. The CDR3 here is CASSESGENTEAFF. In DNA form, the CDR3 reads TGCGCCAGCAGTGAGTCCGGGGAGAACACTGAAGCTTTCTTT.

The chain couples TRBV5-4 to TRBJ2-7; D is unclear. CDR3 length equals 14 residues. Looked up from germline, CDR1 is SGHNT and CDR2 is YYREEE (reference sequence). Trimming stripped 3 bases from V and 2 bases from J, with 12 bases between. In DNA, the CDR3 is TGTGCCAGCAGCTCCTCCCGAGGAACCTACGAGCAGTACTTC. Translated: CASSSSRGTYEQYF. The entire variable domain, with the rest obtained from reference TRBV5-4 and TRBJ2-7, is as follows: ETGVTQSPTHLIKTRGQQVTLRCSSQSGHNTVSWYQQALGQGPQFIFQYYREEENGRGNFPPRFSGLQFPNYSSELNVNALELDDSALYLCASSSSRGTYEQYFGPGTRLTVT.

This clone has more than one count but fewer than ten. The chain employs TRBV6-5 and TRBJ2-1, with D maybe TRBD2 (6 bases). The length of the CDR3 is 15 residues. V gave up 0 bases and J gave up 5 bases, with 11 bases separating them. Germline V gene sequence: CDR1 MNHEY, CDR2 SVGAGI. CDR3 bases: TGTGCCAGCAGTTACTCTAGGGGAGGTGACAATGAGCAGTTCTTC. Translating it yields CASSYSRGGDNEQFF.

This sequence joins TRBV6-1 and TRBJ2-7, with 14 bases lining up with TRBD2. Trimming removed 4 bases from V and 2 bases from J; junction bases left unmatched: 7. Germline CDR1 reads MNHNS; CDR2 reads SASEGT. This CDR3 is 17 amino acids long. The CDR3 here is CASSGLAGGSGAYEQYF. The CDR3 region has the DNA TGTGCCAGCAGTGGACTAGCGGGAGGGTCCGGGGCCTACGAGCAGTACTTC.

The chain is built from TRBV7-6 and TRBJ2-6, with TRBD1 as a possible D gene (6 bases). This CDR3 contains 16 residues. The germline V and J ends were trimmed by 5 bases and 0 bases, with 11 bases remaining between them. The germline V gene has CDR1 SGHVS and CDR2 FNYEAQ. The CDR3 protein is CASSPQGISGANVLTF. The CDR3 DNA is TGTGCCAGCAGCCCACAGGGAATCTCTGGGGCCAACGTCCTGACTTTC.

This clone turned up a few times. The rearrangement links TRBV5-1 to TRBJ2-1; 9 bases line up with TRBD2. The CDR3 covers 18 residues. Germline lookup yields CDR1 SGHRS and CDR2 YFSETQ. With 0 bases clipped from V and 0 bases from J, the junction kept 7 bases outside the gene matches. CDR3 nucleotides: TGCGCCAGCAGCTTGGCGAGCGGGGGGACTCTCTCCTACAATGAGCAGTTCTTC. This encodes CASSLASGGTLSYNEQFF.

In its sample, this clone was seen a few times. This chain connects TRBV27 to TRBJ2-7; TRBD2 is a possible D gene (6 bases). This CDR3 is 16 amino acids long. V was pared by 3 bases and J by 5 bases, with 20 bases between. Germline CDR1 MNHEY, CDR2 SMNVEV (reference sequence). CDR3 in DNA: TGTGCCAGCAGTTTGGGGGGTAACCTAGCTATCCACGAGCAGTACTTC. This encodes CASSLGGNLAIHEQYF.

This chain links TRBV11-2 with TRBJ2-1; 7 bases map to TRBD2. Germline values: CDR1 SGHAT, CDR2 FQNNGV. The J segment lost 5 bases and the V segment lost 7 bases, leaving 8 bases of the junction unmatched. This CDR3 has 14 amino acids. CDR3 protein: CASTQPAGHNEQFF. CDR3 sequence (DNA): TGTGCCAGCACCCAGCCAGCGGGGCACAATGAGCAGTTCTTC. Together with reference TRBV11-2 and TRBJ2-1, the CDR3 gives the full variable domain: EAGVAQSPRYKIIEKRQSVAFWCNPISGHATLYWYQQILGQGPKLLIQFQNNGVVDDSQLPKDRFSAERLKGVDSTLKIQPAKLEDSAVYLCASTQPAGHNEQFFGPGTRLTVL.

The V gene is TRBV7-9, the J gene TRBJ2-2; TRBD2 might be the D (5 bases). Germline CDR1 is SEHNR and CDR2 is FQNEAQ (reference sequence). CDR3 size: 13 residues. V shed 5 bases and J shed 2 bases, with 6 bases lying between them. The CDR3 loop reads CASSPGNTGELFF. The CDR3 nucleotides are TGTGCCAGCAGCCCGGGAAACACCGGGGAGCTGTTTTTT.

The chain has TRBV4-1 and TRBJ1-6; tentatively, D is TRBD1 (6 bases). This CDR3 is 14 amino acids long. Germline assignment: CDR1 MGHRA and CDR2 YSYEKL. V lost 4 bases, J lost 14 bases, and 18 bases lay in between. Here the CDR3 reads CASSPSGVVTALHF. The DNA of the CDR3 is TGCGCCAGCAGCCCCTCAGGGGTAGTGACGGCCCTCCACTTT.

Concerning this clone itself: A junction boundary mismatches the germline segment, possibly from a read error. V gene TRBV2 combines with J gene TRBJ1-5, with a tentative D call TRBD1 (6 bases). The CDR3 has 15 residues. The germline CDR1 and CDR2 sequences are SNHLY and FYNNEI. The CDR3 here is CASSVDRWGYQAQHF. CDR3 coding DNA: TGTGCCAGCAGTGTAGACAGGTGGGGTTATCAGGCCCAGCATTTT.

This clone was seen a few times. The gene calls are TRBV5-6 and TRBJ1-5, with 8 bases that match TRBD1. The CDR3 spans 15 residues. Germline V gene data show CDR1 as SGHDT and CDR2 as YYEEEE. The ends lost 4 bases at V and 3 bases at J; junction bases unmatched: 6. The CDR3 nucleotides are TGTGCCAGCAGCCGCGGACAGGGTTTCAATCAGCCCCAGCATTTT. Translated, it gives CASSRGQGFNQPQHF. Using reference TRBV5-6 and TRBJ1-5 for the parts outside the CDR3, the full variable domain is DAGVTQSPTHLIKTRGQQVTLRCSPKSGHDTVSWYQQALGQGPQFIFQYYEEEERQRGNFPDRFSGHQFPNYSSELNVNALLLGDSALYLCASSRGQGFNQPQHFGDGTRLSIL.

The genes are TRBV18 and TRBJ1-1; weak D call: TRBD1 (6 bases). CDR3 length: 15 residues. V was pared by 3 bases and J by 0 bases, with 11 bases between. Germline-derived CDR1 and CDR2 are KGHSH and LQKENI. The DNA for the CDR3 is TGTGCCAGCTCACCGTACACAGGGATGAACACTGAAGCTTTCTTT. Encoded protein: CASSPYTGMNTEAFF.

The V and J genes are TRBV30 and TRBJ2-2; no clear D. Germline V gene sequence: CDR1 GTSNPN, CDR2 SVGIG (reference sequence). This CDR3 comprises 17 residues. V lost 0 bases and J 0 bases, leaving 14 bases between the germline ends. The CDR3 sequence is CAWSVRYMGANTGELFF. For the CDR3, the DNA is TGTGCCTGGAGTGTACGTTACATGGGCGCGAACACCGGGGAGCTGTTTTTT.

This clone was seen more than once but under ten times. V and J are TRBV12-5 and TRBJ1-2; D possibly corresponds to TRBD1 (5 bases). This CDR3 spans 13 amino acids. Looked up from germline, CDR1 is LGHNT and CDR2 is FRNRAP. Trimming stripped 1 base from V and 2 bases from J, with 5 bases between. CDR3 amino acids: CASGLAGNYGYTF. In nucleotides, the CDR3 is TGTGCTAGTGGTTTGGCAGGGAACTATGGCTACACCTTC.

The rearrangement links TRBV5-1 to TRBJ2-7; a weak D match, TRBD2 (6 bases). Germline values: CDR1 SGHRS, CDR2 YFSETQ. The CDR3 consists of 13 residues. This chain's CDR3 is CVRHGGRSYEQYF. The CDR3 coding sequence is TGCGTCAGACATGGGGGGAGGTCCTACGAGCAGTACTTC.

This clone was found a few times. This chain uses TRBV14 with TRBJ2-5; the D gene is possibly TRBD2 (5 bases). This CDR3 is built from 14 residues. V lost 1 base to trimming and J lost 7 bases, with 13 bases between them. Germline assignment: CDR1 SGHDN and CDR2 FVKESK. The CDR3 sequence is CASSQVDLRGTQYF. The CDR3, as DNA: TGTGCCAGCAGCCAAGTAGACCTCCGGGGGACCCAGTACTTC.

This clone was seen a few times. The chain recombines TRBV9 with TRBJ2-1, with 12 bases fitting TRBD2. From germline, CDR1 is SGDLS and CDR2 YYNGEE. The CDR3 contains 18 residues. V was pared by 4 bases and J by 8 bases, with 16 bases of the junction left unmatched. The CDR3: CASSPRASGGAVNYEQFF. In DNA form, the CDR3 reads TGTGCCAGCAGCCCTAGGGCTAGCGGGGGGGCAGTCAACTATGAGCAGTTCTTC.

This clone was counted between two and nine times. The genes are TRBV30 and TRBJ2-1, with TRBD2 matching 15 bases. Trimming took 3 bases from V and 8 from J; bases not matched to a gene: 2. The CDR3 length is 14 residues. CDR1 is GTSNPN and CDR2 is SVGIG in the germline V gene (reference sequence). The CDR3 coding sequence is TGTGCCTGGAGCGGACTAGCGGGAGGGTATGAGCAGTTCTTC. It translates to CAWSGLAGGYEQFF.

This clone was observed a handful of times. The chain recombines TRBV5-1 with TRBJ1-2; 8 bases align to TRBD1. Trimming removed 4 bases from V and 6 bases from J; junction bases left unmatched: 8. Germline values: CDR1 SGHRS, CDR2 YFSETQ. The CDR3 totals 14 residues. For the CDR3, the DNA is TGCGCCAGCAGCCCGCGGATGGACAGGGATGGCTACACCTTC. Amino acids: CASSPRMDRDGYTF.

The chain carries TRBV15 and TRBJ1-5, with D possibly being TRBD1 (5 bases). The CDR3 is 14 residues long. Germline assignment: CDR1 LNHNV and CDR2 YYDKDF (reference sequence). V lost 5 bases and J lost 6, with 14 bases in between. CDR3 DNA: TGTGCCACCAGCCCCGGGGGAGGATTTCAGCCCCAGCATTTT. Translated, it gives CATSPGGGFQPQHF.

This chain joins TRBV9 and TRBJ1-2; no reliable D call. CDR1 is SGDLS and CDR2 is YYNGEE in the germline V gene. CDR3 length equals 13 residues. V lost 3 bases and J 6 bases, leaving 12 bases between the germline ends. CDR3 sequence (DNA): TGTGCCAGCAGCGCCCGAGGGCCCGATGGCTACACCTTC. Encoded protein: CASSARGPDGYTF.

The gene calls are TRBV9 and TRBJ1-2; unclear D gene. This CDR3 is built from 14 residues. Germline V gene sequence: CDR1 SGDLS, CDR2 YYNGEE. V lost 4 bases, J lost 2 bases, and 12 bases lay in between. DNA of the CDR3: TGTGCCAGCAGCCCCAGCGGGCAGAACTATGGCTACACCTTC. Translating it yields CASSPSGQNYGYTF.